This entry features one T cell receptor beta chain sequence. Other DNA variants within this sample encode the same CDR3. Positively selected for CCR7, the CD45RO-negative cells used as naive CD8 cells excluded terminally differentiated effector memory CD45RA+ cells. The data were obtained in a study of shared clonotypes between healthy human individuals. The authors ran the assay at deep level. The repertoire was sequenced with immunoSEQ multiplex PCR; TCRdb's copy has only in-frame clones and lacks some. The sample includes roughly 2 million clones, roughly 94% seen only once; the top ten take more than 0.95%. The CDR3 spans 14 residues. Germline CDR1 is MNHNY and CDR2 is SVGAGI (reference sequence). V was pared by 2 bases and J by 0 bases, with 5 bases between.

The source is a man aged 18 to 35 in good health. Sequences were obtained from naive CD8+ T cells sorted from blood. The chain couples TRBV6-6 to TRBJ1-5; D uncertain. The CDR3 loop reads CASSYGDSNQPQHF. Here the CDR3 DNA reads TGTGCCAGCAGTTACGGGGATAGCAATCAGCCCCAGCATTTT.